This T cell receptor (beta chain) was captured by sequencing in a study of T-cell memory formation after mild COVID-19. Looking at the study overall: The two donors had largely donor-specific TCR clusters.

Remarks on this clonotype: Its specificity is unknown.

Study results and caveats: Whereas later expanders leaned CD4+, clones contracting day 15 to 85 showed a balanced CD4/CD8 makeup.

Libraries for TCRalpha and TCRbeta carried sample barcodes and unique molecular identifiers via 5'RACE. TCRdb passed the 5' RACE reads through MiXCR, listing each CDR3 protein once. The sample has under 300,000 distinct CDR3 sequences, 9.4% seen once. Sequenced input: PBMCs or a T cell subset sorted from them (not recorded which). This clonotype originated in a man aged 18 to 30 who had mild COVID-19 (a few samples of this study predate the infection). Cell type and time point are not known.

CDR3 in DNA: TGTGCCAGCAGCGCGCCGGTGGGACAGGGCCCGCGTAACTATGGCTACACCTTC. Amino acid sequence: CASSAPVGQGPRNYGYTF. The chain uses TRBV9 and TRBJ1-2, with TRBD1 identical over 9 bases. Losses at the gene ends were 3 bases for V and 1 base for J; bases not matched to a gene: 13. Germline values: CDR1 SGDLS, CDR2 YYNGEE. This CDR3 is built from 18 residues.